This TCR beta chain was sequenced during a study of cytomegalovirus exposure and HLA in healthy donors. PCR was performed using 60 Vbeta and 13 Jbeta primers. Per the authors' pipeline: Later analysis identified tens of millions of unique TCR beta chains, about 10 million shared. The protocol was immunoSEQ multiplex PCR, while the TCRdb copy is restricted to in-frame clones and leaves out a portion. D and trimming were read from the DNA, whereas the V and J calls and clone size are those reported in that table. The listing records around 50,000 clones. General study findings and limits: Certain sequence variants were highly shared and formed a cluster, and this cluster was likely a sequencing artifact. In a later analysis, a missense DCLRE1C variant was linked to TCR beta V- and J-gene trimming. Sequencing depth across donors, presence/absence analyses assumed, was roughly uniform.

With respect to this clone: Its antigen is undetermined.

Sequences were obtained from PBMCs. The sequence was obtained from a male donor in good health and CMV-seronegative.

This CDR3 reads CASSQDPAGARASPQYF. DNA for the CDR3: TGCGCCAGCAGCCAAGACCCAGCGGGGGCTCGAGCCTCTCCGCAGTATTTT. V usage is TRBV4-1 and J usage is TRBJ2-3, with 8 bases fitting TRBD2. Trimming at V came to 0 bases and at J to 10 bases, leaving 15 bases not matched to a gene. CDR1 is MGHRA, CDR2 YSYEKL, per germline. This CDR3 spans 17 amino acids.